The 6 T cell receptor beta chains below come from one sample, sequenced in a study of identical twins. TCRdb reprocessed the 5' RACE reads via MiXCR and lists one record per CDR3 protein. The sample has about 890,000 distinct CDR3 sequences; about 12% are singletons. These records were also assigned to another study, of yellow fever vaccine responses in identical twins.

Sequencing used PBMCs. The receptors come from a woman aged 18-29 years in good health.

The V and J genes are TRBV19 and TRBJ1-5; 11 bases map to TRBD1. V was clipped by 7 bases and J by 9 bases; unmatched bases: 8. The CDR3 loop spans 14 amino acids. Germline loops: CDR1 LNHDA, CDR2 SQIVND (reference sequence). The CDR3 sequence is CASKTGQGDLPQHF. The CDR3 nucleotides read TGTGCCAGTAAGACGGGACAGGGGGATCTGCCCCAGCATTTT.

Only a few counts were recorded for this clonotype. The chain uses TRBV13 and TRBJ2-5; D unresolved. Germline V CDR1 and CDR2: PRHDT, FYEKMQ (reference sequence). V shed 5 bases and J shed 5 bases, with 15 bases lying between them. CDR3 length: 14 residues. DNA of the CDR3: TGTGCCAGCAGCACCAAGACCCACCGGGAGACCCAGTACTTC. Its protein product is CASSTKTHRETQYF.

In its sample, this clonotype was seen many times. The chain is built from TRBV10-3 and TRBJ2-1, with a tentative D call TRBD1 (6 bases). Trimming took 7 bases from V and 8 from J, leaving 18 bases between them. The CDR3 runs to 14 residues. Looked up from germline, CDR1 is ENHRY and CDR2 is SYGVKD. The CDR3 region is CAIKVGQGFDEQFF. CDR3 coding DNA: TGTGCCATCAAGGTGGGGCAGGGGTTTGATGAGCAGTTCTTC.

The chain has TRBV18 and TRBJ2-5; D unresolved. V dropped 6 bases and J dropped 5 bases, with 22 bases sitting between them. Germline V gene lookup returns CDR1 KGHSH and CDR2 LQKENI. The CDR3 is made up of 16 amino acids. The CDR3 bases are TGTGCCAGCTCGCACCGCCAAGTTGGGGTCGTTGAGACCCAGTACTTC. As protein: CASSHRQVGVVETQYF.

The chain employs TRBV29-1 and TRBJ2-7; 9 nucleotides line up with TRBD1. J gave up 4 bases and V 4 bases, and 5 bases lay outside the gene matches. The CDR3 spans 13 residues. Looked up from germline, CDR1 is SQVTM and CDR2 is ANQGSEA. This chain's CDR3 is CSVARDRAYEQYF. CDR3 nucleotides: TGCAGCGTTGCCCGGGACAGGGCATACGAGCAGTACTTC.

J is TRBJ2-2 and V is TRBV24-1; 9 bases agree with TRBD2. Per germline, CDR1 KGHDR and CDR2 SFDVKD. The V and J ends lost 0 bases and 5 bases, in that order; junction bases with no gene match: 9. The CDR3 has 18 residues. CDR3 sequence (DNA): TGTGCCACCAGTGATTTGCGGTCTAGCGGGGCCCAGACCGGGGAGCTGTTTTTT. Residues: CATSDLRSSGAQTGELFF.